This TCR beta chain was sequenced during a study of follicular helper T cells after annual influenza vaccination. V was shortened by 4 bases and J by 6 bases, with 10 bases between the two germline ends. CDR3 length: 12 amino acids. The germline CDR1 and CDR2 sequences are MNHNS and SASEGT. The assay was immunoSEQ multiplex PCR, and TCRdb's table has in-frame clones only and misses some. The sample records approximately 30,000 clones, roughly 80% being singletons. Documented time point: 2014-2015 season, pre-vaccination. The receptor comes from an adult who received the influenza vaccine. V is TRBV6-1 and J is TRBJ2-7; perhaps TRBD1 as D (5 bases). This specimen consisted of CXCR5+ CD38- circulating T follicular helper cells from blood, obtained on the day of influenza vaccination. The subset here: circulating Tfh, non-naive CD4+CXCR5+PD-1+ (ICOS+CD38+ or ICOS-CD38-). The CDR3 coding sequence is TGTGCCAGCAGTGGAGAAGGGGTCGAGCAGTACTTC. Translated, it gives CASSGEGVEQYF.